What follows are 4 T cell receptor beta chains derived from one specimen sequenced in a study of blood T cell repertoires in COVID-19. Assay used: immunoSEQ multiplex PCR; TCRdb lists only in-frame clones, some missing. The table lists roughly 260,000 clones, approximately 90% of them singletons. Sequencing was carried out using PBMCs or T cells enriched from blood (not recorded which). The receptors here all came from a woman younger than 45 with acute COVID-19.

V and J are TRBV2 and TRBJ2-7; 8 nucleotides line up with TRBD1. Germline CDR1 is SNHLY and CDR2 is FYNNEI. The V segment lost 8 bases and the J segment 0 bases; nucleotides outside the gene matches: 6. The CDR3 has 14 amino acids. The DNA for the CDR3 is TGTGCCAGCGGGGATACAGGGGGCTCCTACGAGCAGTACTTC. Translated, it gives CASGDTGGSYEQYF.

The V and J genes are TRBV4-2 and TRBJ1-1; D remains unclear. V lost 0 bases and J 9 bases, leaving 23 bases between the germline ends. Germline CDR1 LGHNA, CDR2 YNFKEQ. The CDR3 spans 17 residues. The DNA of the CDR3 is TGTGCCAGCAGCCAAGATCCAGGCAGGAGTCGTTGGGAGAAAGCTTTCTTT. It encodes CASSQDPGRSRWEKAFF.

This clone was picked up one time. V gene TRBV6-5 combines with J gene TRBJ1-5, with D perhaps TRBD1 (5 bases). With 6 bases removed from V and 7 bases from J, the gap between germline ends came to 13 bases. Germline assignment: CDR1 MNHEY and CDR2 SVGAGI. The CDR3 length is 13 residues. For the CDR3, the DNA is TGTGCCAGCAGCCGGGACTGGGGGCAGCCCCAGCATTTT. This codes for CASSRDWGQPQHF.

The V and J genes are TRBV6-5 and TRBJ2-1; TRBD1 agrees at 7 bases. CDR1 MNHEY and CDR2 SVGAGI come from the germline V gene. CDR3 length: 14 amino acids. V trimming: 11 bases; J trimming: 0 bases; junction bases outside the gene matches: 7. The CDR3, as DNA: TGTGCCTCGGAAGGGGGCGGCTCCTACAATGAGCAGTTCTTC. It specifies CASEGGGSYNEQFF.